The rows below give T cell receptor beta chains drawn from one sample of a study. A single record per CDR3 protein comes from TCRdb applying MiXCR to the 5' RACE reads. The sample has over 50,000 distinct CDR3 sequences, approximately 24% seen once; the top ten hold about 3%. Sequences were obtained from tumor-infiltrating naive CD4+ T cells sorted from the breast tumor. These TCRs come from a female donor with breast cancer. The CDR3 runs from the conserved cysteine through the conserved F or W. A D gene is named only where the DNA matches it firmly. Not every row has a clone size; where given, it reads once, few, many or a size class.

D gene: -; V gene: TRBV5-1; clone size: -; J gene: TRBJ1-2; CDR3 length: 15; CDR3 DNA: TGCGCCAGCAGCTTGGGACAGCGTATTTTCTATGGCTACACCTTC; CDR3 protein: CASSLGQRIFYGYTF
D gene: -; V gene: TRBV4-1; clone size: -; J gene: TRBJ2-1; CDR3 length: 12; CDR3 DNA: TGCGCCAGCAGCCAAGTAGCTGGAAGACAGTTCTTC; CDR3 protein: CASSQVAGRQFF
D gene: -; V gene: TRBV7-9; clone size: -; J gene: TRBJ1-2; CDR3 length: 14; CDR3 DNA: TGCGCCAGCAGCTTGGGGTTCGCAGAAGCTGGCTACACCTTC; CDR3 protein: CASSLGFAEAGYTF
D gene: -; V gene: TRBV24-1; clone size: -; J gene: TRBJ1-1; CDR3 length: 12; CDR3 DNA: TGTGCCACCAGTGTGGGTTTTGGGAAAGCTTTCTTT; CDR3 protein: CATSVGFGKAFF
D gene: -; V gene: TRBV7-2; clone size: few; J gene: TRBJ1-5; CDR3 length: 13; CDR3 DNA: TGTGCCAGCAGCTTATCGAAAGATCAGCCCCAGCATTTT; CDR3 protein: CASSLSKDQPQHF
D gene: -; V gene: TRBV12-3/TRBV12-4; clone size: -; J gene: TRBJ1-1; CDR3 length: 13; CDR3 DNA: TGTGCCAGCAGCGGCAGGGAAGACACTGAAGCTTTCTTT; CDR3 protein: CASSGREDTEAFF
D gene: -; V gene: TRBV3-1; clone size: -; J gene: TRBJ2-7; CDR3 length: 13; CDR3 DNA: TGTGCCAGCAGCCAAGGGCTCAACTACGAGCAGTACTTC; CDR3 protein: CASSQGLNYEQYF
D gene: TRBD1; V gene: TRBV10-3; clone size: -; J gene: TRBJ1-1; CDR3 length: 12; CDR3 DNA: TGTGCCATCAGTCCCGGGACAGGGGAAGCTTTCTTT; CDR3 protein: CAISPGTGEAFF
D gene: -; V gene: TRBV12-3/TRBV12-4; clone size: many; J gene: TRBJ1-2; CDR3 length: 11; CDR3 DNA: TGTGCCAGCAGCAAGGGCCAGGGCTACACCTTC; CDR3 protein: CASSKGQGYTF
D gene: -; V gene: TRBV7-9; clone size: -; J gene: TRBJ2-3; CDR3 length: 14; CDR3 DNA: TGTGCCAGCAGCTTATCGACGGGAACAGATACGCAGTATTTT; CDR3 protein: CASSLSTGTDTQYF
D gene: -; V gene: TRBV7-9; clone size: few; J gene: TRBJ1-1; CDR3 length: 15; CDR3 DNA: TGTGCCAGCAGCCCCGGGTCCGGACAGAACACTGAAGCTTTCTTT; CDR3 protein: CASSPGSGQNTEAFF
D gene: -; V gene: TRBV15; clone size: -; J gene: TRBJ2-1; CDR3 length: 14; CDR3 DNA: TGTGCCACCAGCAGAGAGGGACCCGACAATGAGCAGTTCTTC; CDR3 protein: CATSREGPDNEQFF
D gene: -; V gene: TRBV4-1; clone size: few; J gene: TRBJ1-1; CDR3 length: 19; CDR3 DNA: TGCGCCAGCAGCCAAGACGGGCTCCGGGGGCGCAGATTGGGTACTGAAGCTTTCTTT; CDR3 protein: CASSQDGLRGRRLGTEAFF
D gene: -; V gene: TRBV7-2; clone size: many; J gene: TRBJ1-1; CDR3 length: 15; CDR3 DNA: TGTGCCAGCAGCTTGGCAGGGTCCATGAACACTGAAGCTTTCTTT; CDR3 protein: CASSLAGSMNTEAFF
D gene: -; V gene: TRBV20-1; clone size: few; J gene: TRBJ2-3; CDR3 length: 14; CDR3 DNA: TGCAGTGCGCCTCCTAGCGTAGCCACAGATACGCAGTATTTT; CDR3 protein: CSAPPSVATDTQYF
D gene: -; V gene: TRBV12-3/TRBV12-4; clone size: -; J gene: TRBJ2-3; CDR3 length: 14; CDR3 DNA: TGTGCCAGCAGGGGCGGGACCATCACAGATACGCAGTATTTT; CDR3 protein: CASRGGTITDTQYF
D gene: TRBD1; V gene: TRBV5-1; clone size: many; J gene: TRBJ2-1; CDR3 length: 15; CDR3 DNA: TGCGCCAGCAGCTCAGGGACAGGGTGGAACAATGAGCAGTTCTTC; CDR3 protein: CASSSGTGWNNEQFF